These 17 T cell receptor beta chains originate from one sample sequenced in a study of blood T cell repertoires in COVID-19. Sequenced by immunoSEQ multiplex PCR; TCRdb stores in-frame clones only, minus some. The sample has 55,000 to 75,000 clones, approximately 86% seen once. The sequencing sample was made of peripheral blood. The origin of the receptors is a human donor with active COVID-19. The donor label of this sample is uncertain.

The rearrangement links TRBV12-1 to TRBJ2-2; TRBD1 was called by the table and not checked on the DNA. TRBV12-1 is described as a pseudogene. The CDR3 contains 14 residues. CDR3 DNA sequence: TGTGCCAGCAGCTTTGTAGACAAACCCGGGGAGCTGTTTTTT. Protein: CASSFVDKPGELFF.

V usage is TRBV19 and J usage is TRBJ2-6; 10 bases are a match to TRBD2. Germline V gene sequence: CDR1 LNHDA, CDR2 SQIVND (reference sequence). This CDR3 is built from 17 residues. V lost 3 bases and J lost 1; bases outside the gene matches: 3. CDR3 amino acids: CASSISGGVSGANVLTF. CDR3 DNA: TGTGCCAGTAGTATCAGCGGGGGGGTGTCTGGGGCCAACGTCCTGACTTTC.

This rearrangement joins TRBV5-1 to TRBJ1-1; no clear D gene. Germline CDR1 SGHRS, CDR2 YFSETQ. The CDR3 loop spans 13 amino acids. V was clipped by 5 bases and J by 0 bases, with 8 bases between them. The CDR3 reads CASRSELNTEAFF. CDR3 DNA: TGCGCCAGCAGGTCAGAACTGAACACTGAAGCTTTCTTT.

J is TRBJ2-1 and V is TRBV24-1, with 13 nucleotides matching TRBD2. Losses at the gene ends were 2 bases for V and 10 bases for J; bases not matched to a gene: 4. There are 15 residues in the CDR3. CDR1 and CDR2 from the germline V gene are KGHDR and SFDVKD. CDR3 loop: CATSDSTSGGNEQFF. For the CDR3, the DNA is TGTGCCACCAGTGATTCGACTAGCGGGGGGAACGAGCAGTTCTTC.

The rearrangement links TRBV6-5 to TRBJ1-1; D is unclear. The CDR3 consists of 13 residues. Per the germline V gene, CDR1 is MNHEY and CDR2 is SVGAGI. The V end lost 0 bases, the J end lost 9 bases, and 11 bases lay between the germline ends. Here the CDR3 reads CASSYSVGRKAFF. The CDR3 coding sequence is TGTGCCAGCAGTTACTCGGTAGGGAGGAAAGCTTTCTTT.

This clone was seen only once. V usage is TRBV7-6 and J usage is TRBJ2-7, with 8 bases aligning to TRBD1. V lost 1 base and J lost 3; bases outside the gene matches: 5. Germline V CDR1 and CDR2: SGHVS, FNYEAQ. The CDR3 has 15 residues. The CDR3 protein is CASSLEDRENYEQYF. The CDR3 DNA reads TGTGCCAGCAGCTTAGAGGACAGGGAAAACTACGAGCAGTACTTC.

This clone was counted between two and nine times. The J gene is TRBJ2-1, the V gene TRBV7-9; 7 bases fit TRBD2. Losses at the gene ends were 4 bases for V and 8 bases for J; bases not matched to a gene: 8. This CDR3 spans 14 amino acids. Per germline, CDR1 SEHNR and CDR2 FQNEAQ (reference sequence). CDR3 sequence (DNA): TGTGCCAGCAGCTCCTCTGACGGGGGGTATGAGCAGTTCTTC. Its protein product is CASSSSDGGYEQFF.

The rearrangement uses TRBV30 and TRBJ2-6; tentatively, D is TRBD2 (7 bases). The CDR3 covers 15 residues. Per the germline V gene, CDR1 is GTSNPN and CDR2 is SVGIG (reference sequence). The V gene lost 2 bases and the J gene lost 3 bases, with 11 bases spanning the gap. The CDR3 region is CAWSRGGVGANVLTF. CDR3 DNA: TGTGCCTGGAGTAGGGGGGGAGTTGGGGCCAACGTCCTGACTTTC.

V is TRBV5-1 and J is TRBJ2-7, with 9 bases fitting TRBD2. V was pared by 3 bases and J by 0 bases, with 7 bases of the junction left unmatched. CDR1 SGHRS and CDR2 YFSETQ come from the germline V gene. There are 16 residues in the CDR3. The CDR3 DNA reads TGCGCCAGCAGCTGGGCCAGCGGGGGGCCCTCCTACGAGCAGTACTTC. Protein product: CASSWASGGPSYEQYF. The complete variable domain, with remaining parts taken from reference TRBV5-1 and TRBJ2-7, reads KAGVTQTPRYLIKTRGQQVTLSCSPISGHRSVSWYQQTPGQGLQFLFEYFSETQRNKGNFPGRFSGRQFSNSRSEMNVSTLELGDSALYLCASSWASGGPSYEQYFGPGTRLTVT.

The rearrangement joins TRBV12-3 or TRBV12-4 to TRBJ2-7, with D perhaps TRBD1 (6 bases). The germline V and J ends were trimmed by 6 bases and 6 bases, with 12 bases remaining between them. CDR3 size: 12 residues. CDR3 nucleotides: TGTGCCAGCAGCCGTACAGGGTTCGAGCAGTACTTC. Its translation: CASSRTGFEQYF.

The V call is TRBV5-6, the J call TRBJ1-4; the match to TRBD1 covers 10 bases. Losses at the gene ends were 4 bases for V and 4 bases for J; bases not matched to a gene: 13. The CDR3 runs 18 residues. Germline V gene sequence: CDR1 SGHDT, CDR2 YYEEEE. The CDR3 reads CASSPSRDRGSGNEKLFF. In DNA form, the CDR3 reads TGTGCCAGCAGCCCGTCCCGGGACAGGGGTTCGGGTAATGAAAAACTGTTTTTT.

This clone was seen once. This chain links TRBV28 with TRBJ1-4, with D maybe TRBD1 (5 bases). CDR3 length: 14 residues. Trimming took off 6 bases at V and 3 bases at J, with 11 bases between the two ends. Germline loops: CDR1 MDHEN, CDR2 SYDVKM. CDR3 sequence (DNA): TGTGCCAGCAGCCAGACAGATCCTAATGAAAAACTGTTTTTT. Its protein product is CASSQTDPNEKLFF. The full variable domain, with the rest looked up from reference TRBV28 and TRBJ1-4, is DVKVTQSSRYLVKRTGEKVFLECVQDMDHENMFWYRQDPGLGLRLIYFSYDVKMKEKGDIPEGYSVSREKKERFSLILESASTNQTSMYLCASSQTDPNEKLFFGSGTQLSVL.

The gene calls are TRBV6-6 and TRBJ2-1, with 8 bases that match TRBD1. After removal of 5 bases from V and 4 bases from J, the junction contained 7 bases not matched to a gene. Germline V gene data show CDR1 as MNHNY and CDR2 as SVGAGI (reference sequence). The CDR3 length is 15 residues. Here the CDR3 DNA reads TGTGCCAGCAGTGACCCGGGACAGGTTTACAATGAGCAGTTCTTC. It specifies CASSDPGQVYNEQFF.

This chain connects TRBV12-5 to TRBJ2-7; maybe TRBD2 (9 bases). The ends were cut back, 7 bases at V and 5 bases at J, with 21 bases in the middle. In germline, CDR1 is LGHNT, CDR2 FRNRAP. This CDR3 region has 15 residues. The CDR3 protein is CASAAGGPGGHEQYF. The CDR3, as DNA: TGTGCTAGTGCCGCGGGGGGGCCAGGGGGCCACGAGCAGTACTTC.

The chain combines TRBV6-6 with TRBJ1-4; D might be TRBD1 (6 bases). This CDR3 contains 14 residues. Germline V gene data show CDR1 as MNHNY and CDR2 as SVGAGI (reference sequence). V lost 6 bases and J lost 1, with 9 bases in between. CDR3 residues: CASRPRGTNEKLFF. Here the CDR3 DNA reads TGTGCCAGCAGACCCAGGGGAACTAATGAAAAACTGTTTTTT.

The chain joins TRBV13 to TRBJ2-7, with D maybe TRBD2 (6 bases). Trimming pared 4 bases from V and 1 base from J, leaving 17 bases between. Germline V gene lookup returns CDR1 PRHDT and CDR2 FYEKMQ (reference sequence). The CDR3 totals 16 residues. DNA for the CDR3: TGTGCCAGCAGCTACAGGACCGGGACTCTATCCTACGAGCAGTACTTC. Its protein is CASSYRTGTLSYEQYF.

The chain is built from TRBV2 and TRBJ1-4, with TRBD1 matching over 7 bases. This CDR3 is built from 13 residues. Germline loops: CDR1 SNHLY, CDR2 FYNNEI. Trimming took 7 bases from V and 8 from J; bases not matched to a gene: 7. This CDR3 is CASTRQGSEKLFF. The CDR3 DNA reads as TGTGCCAGCACCCGACAGGGATCAGAAAAACTGTTTTTT. Drawing the rest from reference TRBV2 and TRBJ1-4, the complete variable domain is EPEVTQTPSHQVTQMGQEVILRCVPISNHLYFYWYRQILGQKVEFLVSFYNNEISEKSEIFDDQFSVERPDGSNFTLKIRSTKLEDSAMYFCASTRQGSEKLFFGSGTQLSVL.